This T cell receptor (beta chain) was captured by sequencing in a study of PD-L1 blockade in urothelial cancer. Background on the study: Bladder-origin urothelial cancer in males described about 85% of the roughly 30 patients.

The germline V gene has CDR1 MNHEY and CDR2 SVGAGI. Unmatched junction bases numbered 5, after V lost 9 bases and J lost 0 bases. CDR3 length: 14 residues. Locally advanced or metastatic urothelial carcinoma was diagnosed in the patients. Each patient gave between 1 and 8 samples of peripheral blood mononuclear cells, which were collected pretreatment and during treatment. TCRdb keeps only in-frame clones here, not all; method: immunoSEQ multiplex PCR. This table holds around 45,000 clones, 85% to 90% found once. The receptor's source is a woman aged 55 to 70 with urothelial cancer. The specimen was PBMCs, collected around atezolizumab (anti-PD-L1) treatment. The rearrangement uses TRBV6-5 and TRBJ1-5, with 7 nucleotides matching TRBD1. The CDR3 spells CASTTGNSNQPQHF. The CDR3 DNA sequence: TGTGCCAGTACGACAGGGAATAGCAATCAGCCCCAGCATTTT.